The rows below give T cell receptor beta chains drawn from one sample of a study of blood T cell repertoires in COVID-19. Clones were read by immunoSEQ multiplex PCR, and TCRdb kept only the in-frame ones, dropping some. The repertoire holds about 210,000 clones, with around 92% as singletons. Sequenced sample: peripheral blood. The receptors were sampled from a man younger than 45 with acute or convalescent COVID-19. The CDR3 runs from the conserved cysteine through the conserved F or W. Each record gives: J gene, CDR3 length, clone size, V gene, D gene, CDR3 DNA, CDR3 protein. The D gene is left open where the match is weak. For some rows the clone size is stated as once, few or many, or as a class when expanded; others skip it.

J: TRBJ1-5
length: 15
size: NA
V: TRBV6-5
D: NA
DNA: TGTGCCAGCAGCTACGAACAGGGAGTCCGGCAGCCCCAGCATTTT
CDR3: CASSYEQGVRQPQHF

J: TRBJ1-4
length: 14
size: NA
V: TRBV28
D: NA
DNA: TGTGCCAGCAGTTCCGGGGACATTAGGGAAAAACTGTTTTTT
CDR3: CASSSGDIREKLFF

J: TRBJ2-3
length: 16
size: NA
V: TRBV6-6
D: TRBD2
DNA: TGTGCCAGCAGTTCGATGACTAGCGGACGCACAGATACGCAGTATTTT
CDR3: CASSSMTSGRTDTQYF

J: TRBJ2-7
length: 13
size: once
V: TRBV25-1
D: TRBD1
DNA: TGTGCCAGCAGGTCAGGACAGGGGAGGGAGCAGTACTTC
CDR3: CASRSGQGREQYF

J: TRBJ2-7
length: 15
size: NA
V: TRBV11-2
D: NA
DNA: TGTGCCAGCACCCGGGAAGTAGCGGATGTACTCGGGCAGTACTTC
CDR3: CASTREVADVLGQYF

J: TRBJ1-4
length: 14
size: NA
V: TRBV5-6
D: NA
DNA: TGTGCCAGCAGCTTGGGTTCTAGGGGGGAAAAACTGTTTTTT
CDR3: CASSLGSRGEKLFF

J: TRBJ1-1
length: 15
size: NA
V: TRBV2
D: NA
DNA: TGTGCCAGCAGTGAAACAAGGGGCCGAAACACTGAAGCTTTCTTT
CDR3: CASSETRGRNTEAFF

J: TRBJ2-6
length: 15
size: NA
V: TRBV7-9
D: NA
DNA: TGTGCCAGCAGCTTAAGCGAATCTGGGGCCAACGTCCTGACTTTC
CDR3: CASSLSESGANVLTF

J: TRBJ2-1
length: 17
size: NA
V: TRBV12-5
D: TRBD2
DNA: TGTGCTAGTGGTTTGGAACGGACTAGCGGGGGTTTCAATGAGCAGTTCTTC
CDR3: CASGLERTSGGFNEQFF

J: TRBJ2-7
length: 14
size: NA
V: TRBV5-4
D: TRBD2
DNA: TGTGCCAGCAGCGGGGGACTAGCGGACTACGAGCAGTACTTC
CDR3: CASSGGLADYEQYF

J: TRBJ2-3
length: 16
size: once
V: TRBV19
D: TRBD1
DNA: TGTGCCAGTAGTATCCGCCGGACAGGGGATGCAGATACGCAGTATTTT
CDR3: CASSIRRTGDADTQYF

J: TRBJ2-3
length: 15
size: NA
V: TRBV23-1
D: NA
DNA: TGCGCCAGCAGTCGGAAATCGGGGTGGGCAGATACGCAGTATTTT
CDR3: CASSRKSGWADTQYF

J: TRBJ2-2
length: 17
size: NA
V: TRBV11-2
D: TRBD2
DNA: TGTGCCAGCAGCTTAACCGGCGGGGGTGTTCGCACCGGGGAGCTGTTTTTT
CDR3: CASSLTGGGVRTGELFF

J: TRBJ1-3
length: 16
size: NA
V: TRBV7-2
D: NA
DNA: TGTGCCAGCAGCCCAGAAGACTGGGTCGCTGGAAACACCATATATTTT
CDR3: CASSPEDWVAGNTIYF

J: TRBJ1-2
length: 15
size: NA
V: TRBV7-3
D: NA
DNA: TGTGCCAGCAGCTCGACATCGACCGGGAGCGAGGGCTACACCTTC
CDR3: CASSSTSTGSEGYTF

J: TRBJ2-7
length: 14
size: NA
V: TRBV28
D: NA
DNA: TGTGCCAGCGGGGGGAGACATATAACCTACGAGCAGTACTTC
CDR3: CASGGRHITYEQYF

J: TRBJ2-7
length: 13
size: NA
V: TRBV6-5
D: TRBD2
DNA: TGTGCCAGCAGCCTGACTAGCAAGGGCGAGCAGTACTTC
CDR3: CASSLTSKGEQYF

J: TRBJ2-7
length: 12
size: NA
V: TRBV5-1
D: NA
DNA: TGCGCCAGCAGCTCCCAGGAATACGAGCAGTACTTC
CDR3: CASSSQEYEQYF

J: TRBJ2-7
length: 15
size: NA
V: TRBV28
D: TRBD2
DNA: TGTGCCAGCAGTTTTGGCGGGGGGCTTAACTACGAGCAGTACTTC
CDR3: CASSFGGGLNYEQYF

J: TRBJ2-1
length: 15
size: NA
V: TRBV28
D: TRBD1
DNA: TGTGCCAGCGCGCGACAGGGGGCTGTTTACGGTGAGCAGTTCTTC
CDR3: CASARQGAVYGEQFF

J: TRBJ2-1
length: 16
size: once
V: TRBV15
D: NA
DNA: TGTGCCACCAGCAGAGATTTGGGCAGAAACTACAATGAGCAGTTCTTC
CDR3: CATSRDLGRNYNEQFF

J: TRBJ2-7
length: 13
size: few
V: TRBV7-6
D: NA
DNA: TGTGCCAGCAGCCGGCAGGGTAGCTACGAGCAGTACTTC
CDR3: CASSRQGSYEQYF

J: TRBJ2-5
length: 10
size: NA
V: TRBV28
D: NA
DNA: TGTGCCACCCATCAAGAGACCCAGTACTTC
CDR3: CATHQETQYF

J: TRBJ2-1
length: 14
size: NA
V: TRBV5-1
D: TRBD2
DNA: TGCGCCAGCGAACGGGACTATCCCTACAATGAGCAGTTCTTC
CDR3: CASERDYPYNEQFF

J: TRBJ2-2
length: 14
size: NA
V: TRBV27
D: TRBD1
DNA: TGTGCCAGCTCCGGGACAGTGAACACCGGGGAGCTGTTTTTT
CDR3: CASSGTVNTGELFF

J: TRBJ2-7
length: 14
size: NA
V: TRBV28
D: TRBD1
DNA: TGTGCCAGCAGTTTACCACAGGGGCGCTACGAGCAGTACTTC
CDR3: CASSLPQGRYEQYF

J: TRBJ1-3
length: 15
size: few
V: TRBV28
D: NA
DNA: TGTGCCAGCAGTTTAAATCCAGGGCAGGGAAACACCATATATTTT
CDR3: CASSLNPGQGNTIYF

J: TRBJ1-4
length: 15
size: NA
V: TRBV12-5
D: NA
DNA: TGTGCTAGTGGTATTATAGCAGGGGTGGGGGAAAAACTGTTTTTT
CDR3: CASGIIAGVGEKLFF

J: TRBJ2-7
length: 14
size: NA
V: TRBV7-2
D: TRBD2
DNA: TGTGCCAGCAGCTTAAAGGCGGGAGTAAGCGAGCAGTACTTC
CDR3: CASSLKAGVSEQYF

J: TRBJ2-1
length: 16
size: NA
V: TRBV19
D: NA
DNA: TGTGCCAGTAGTCCCCCGCGACAGCTCATCGCCAATGAGCAGTTCTTC
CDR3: CASSPPRQLIANEQFF

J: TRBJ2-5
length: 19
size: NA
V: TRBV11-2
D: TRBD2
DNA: TGTGCCAGCAGCTTAGGTCGACTAGCGGGAGGCAATCCCCAAGAGACCCAGTACTTC
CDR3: CASSLGRLAGGNPQETQYF

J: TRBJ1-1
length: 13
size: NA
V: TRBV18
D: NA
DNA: TGTGCCAGCTCCCCAGGGGCGAACACTGAAGCTTTCTTT
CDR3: CASSPGANTEAFF

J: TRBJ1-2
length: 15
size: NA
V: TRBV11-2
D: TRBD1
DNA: TGTGCCAGCAGCAATCCGGGACAGACTAACTATGGCTACACCTTC
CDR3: CASSNPGQTNYGYTF

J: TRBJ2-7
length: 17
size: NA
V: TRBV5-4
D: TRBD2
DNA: TGTGCCAGCAGCTCCGGGACTAGCGGGACCTTCTCCTACGAGCAGTACTTC
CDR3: CASSSGTSGTFSYEQYF

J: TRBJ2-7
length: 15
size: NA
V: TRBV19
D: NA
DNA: TGTGCCAGTAGTTCCGGAGGCGGGACGTCCTACGAGCAGTACTTC
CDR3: CASSSGGGTSYEQYF

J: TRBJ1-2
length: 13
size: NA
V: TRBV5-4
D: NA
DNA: TGTGCCAGCAGCACGGACAGTAACTATGGCTACACCTTC
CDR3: CASSTDSNYGYTF

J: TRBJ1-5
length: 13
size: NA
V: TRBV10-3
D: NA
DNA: TGTGCCATCAGTGAGTCGCGAGATCAGCCCCAGCATTTT
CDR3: CAISESRDQPQHF

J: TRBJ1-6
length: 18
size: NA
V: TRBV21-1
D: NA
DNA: TGTGCCAGCAGCAAAGCTCGAGGCGCGGTGTCAGTGAATTCACCCCTCCACTTT
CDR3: CASSKARGAVSVNSPLHF

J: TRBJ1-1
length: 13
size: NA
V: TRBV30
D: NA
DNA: TGTGCCTGGAGTGTACCTGGACATGTTGAAGCTTTCTTT
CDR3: CAWSVPGHVEAFF

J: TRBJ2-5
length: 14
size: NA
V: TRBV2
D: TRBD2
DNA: TGTGCCAGCACGCCTAGCGGAAACCAAGAGACCCAGTACTTC
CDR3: CASTPSGNQETQYF

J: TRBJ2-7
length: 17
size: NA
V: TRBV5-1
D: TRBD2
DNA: TGCGCCAGCAGCCCTCGGACTAGCGGGAGGGCGCCCTACGAGCAGTACTTC
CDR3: CASSPRTSGRAPYEQYF

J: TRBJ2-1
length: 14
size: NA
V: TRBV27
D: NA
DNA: TGTGCCAGCAGCCTCCTGGGGGGTAACAATGAGCAGTTCTTC
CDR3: CASSLLGGNNEQFF

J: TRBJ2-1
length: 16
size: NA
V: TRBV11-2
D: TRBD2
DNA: TGTGCCAGCAGCGAATTTCTTAGCGGGAGAGGTAATGAGCAGTTCTTC
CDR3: CASSEFLSGRGNEQFF

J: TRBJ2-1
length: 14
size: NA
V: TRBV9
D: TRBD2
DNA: TGTGCCAGCAGCGTGGGACTAGCGGTCGATGAGCAGTTCTTC
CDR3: CASSVGLAVDEQFF

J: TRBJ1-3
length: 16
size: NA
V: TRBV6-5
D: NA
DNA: TGTGCCAGCAGTTACTCCGGTGTGGTGTCTGGAAACACCATATATTTT
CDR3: CASSYSGVVSGNTIYF

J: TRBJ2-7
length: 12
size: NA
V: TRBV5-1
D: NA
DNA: TGCGCCAGCAGGAGAGATGGTGACGAGCAGTACTTC
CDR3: CASRRDGDEQYF

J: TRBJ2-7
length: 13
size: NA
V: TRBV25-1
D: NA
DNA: TGTGCCAGCAGGGTGACAGGGACTTACGAGCAGTACTTC
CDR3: CASRVTGTYEQYF

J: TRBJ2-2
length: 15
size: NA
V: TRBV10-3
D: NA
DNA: TGTGCCATCCGTAGCGGTCTTTCCAACACCGGGGAGCTGTTTTTT
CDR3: CAIRSGLSNTGELFF

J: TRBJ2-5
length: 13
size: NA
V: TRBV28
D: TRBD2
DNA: TGTGCCAGCAGTCTCGGGAGGCGAGAGACCCAGTACTTC
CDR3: CASSLGRRETQYF

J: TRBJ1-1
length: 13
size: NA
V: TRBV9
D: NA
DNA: TGTGCCAGCAGCGTAGTAGGAGGCGGTGAAGCTTTCTTT
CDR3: CASSVVGGGEAFF

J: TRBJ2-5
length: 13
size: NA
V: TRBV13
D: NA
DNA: TGTGCCAGCAGCTTCCGACAGGCCAAGACCCAGTACTTC
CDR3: CASSFRQAKTQYF

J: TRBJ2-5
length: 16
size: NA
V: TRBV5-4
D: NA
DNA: TGTGCCAGCAGCCCAAGGGGGGGTACCATTGGTGAGACCCAGTACTTC
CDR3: CASSPRGGTIGETQYF

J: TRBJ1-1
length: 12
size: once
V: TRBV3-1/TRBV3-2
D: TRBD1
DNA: TGTGCCAGCAGACGACAGGGGACTGAAGCTTTCTTT
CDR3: CASRRQGTEAFF

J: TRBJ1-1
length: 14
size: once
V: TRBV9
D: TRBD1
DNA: TGTGCCAGCAGCGTGGACAGGTCAGACACTGAAGCTTTCTTT
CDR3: CASSVDRSDTEAFF

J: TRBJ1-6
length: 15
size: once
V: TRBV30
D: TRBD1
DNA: TGTGCCTGGAGGACAGGGGGCACCTATAATTCACCCCTCCACTTT
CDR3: CAWRTGGTYNSPLHF